This TCR beta chain was captured in a study of blood T cell repertoires in COVID-19. Study overall: The study drew acute and convalescent COVID-19 samples from the United States, Italy and Spain. T cells, B-cell-depleted T cells, or PBMCs supplied cDNA or gDNA.

How the authors handled the data: Cell counts per sample came from amplifying reference gene primers. TCRdb's copy holds only in-frame clones and misses some; the assay was immunoSEQ multiplex PCR. V, J and clone size are those of that table, while D and trimming were read from the DNA. The sample records hundreds of thousands of clones, approximately 90% being singletons. The TCR was taken from a woman aged 45-60 years who had recovered from COVID-19. Material for sequencing was peripheral blood.

DNA for the CDR3: TGTGCCAGTAGTCCCCTGAGGACAGGGGCCGAGACCCAGTACTTC. Encoded protein: CASSPLRTGAETQYF. The chain recombines TRBV19 with TRBJ2-5, with 9 bases that match TRBD1. This CDR3 spans 15 amino acids. With V trimmed by 5 bases and J by 5 bases, 9 bases remained unmatched. CDR1 is LNHDA and CDR2 is SQIVND in the germline V gene (reference sequence).